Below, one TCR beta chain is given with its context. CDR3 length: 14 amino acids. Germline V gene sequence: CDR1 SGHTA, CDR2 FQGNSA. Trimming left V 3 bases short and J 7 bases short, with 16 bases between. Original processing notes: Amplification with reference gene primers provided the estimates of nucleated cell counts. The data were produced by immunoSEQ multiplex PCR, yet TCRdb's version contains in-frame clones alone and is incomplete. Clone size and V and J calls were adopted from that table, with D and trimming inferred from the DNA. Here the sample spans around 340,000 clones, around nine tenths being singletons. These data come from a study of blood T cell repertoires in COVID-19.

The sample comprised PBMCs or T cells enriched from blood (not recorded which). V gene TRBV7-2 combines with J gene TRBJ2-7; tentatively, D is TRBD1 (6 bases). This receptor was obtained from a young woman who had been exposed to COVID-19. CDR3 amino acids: CASSFTGPLGEQYF. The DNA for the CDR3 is TGTGCCAGCAGCTTTACAGGGCCCCTAGGGGAGCAGTACTTC.